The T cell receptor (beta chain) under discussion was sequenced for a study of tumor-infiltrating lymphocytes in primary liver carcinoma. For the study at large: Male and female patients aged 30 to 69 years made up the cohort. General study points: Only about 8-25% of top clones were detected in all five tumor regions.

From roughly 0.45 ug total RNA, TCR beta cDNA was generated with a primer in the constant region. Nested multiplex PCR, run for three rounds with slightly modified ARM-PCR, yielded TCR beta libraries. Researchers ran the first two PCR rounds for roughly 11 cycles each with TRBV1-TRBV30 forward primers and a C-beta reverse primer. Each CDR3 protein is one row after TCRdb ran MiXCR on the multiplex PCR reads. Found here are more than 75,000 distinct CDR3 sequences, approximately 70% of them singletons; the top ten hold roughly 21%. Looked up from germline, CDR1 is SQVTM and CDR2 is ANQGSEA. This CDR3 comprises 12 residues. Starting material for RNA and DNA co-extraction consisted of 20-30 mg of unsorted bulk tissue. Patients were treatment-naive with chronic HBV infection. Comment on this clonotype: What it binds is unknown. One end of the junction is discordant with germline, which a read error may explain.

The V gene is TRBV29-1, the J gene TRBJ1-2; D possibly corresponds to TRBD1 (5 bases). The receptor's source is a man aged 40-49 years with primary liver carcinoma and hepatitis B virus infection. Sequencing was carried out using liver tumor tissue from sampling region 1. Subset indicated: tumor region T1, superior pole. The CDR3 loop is CSVGSDSCGYIF. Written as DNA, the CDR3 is TGCAGCGTCGGCTCTGACAGCTGTGGCTACATCTTC.